These T cell receptor beta chains were read from a single sample in a study of neurological immune-mediated disorders. In TCRdb, the 5' RACE reads were re-called with MiXCR into one record per CDR3 protein. In the table there are around 70,000 distinct CDR3 sequences, 5.2% of which are singletons. The sample comprised PBMCs. Receptors were obtained from a man aged 18 to 29 with multiple sclerosis. CDR3s include the opening cysteine and the closing phenylalanine or tryptophan. The D gene is left open where the match is weak. Not all rows give a size; the values are once, few, many and, for expanded clones, a class.

d_call	cdr3_length	j_call	v_call	clone_size	cdr3_aa	cdr3_nt
-	16	TRBJ2-3	TRBV11-1	many	CASSLVGTRGSDTQYF	TGTGCCAGCAGCTTAGTAGGTACAAGGGGATCAGATACGCAGTATTTT
-	13	TRBJ2-2	TRBV12-3/TRBV12-4	many	CASRPTGPGELFF	TGTGCCAGCAGGCCTACAGGGCCCGGGGAGCTGTTTTTT
TRBD1	14	TRBJ2-7	TRBV5-1	many	CASSQGQGRGEQYF	TGCGCCAGCAGCCAGGGACAGGGACGGGGCGAGCAGTACTTC
-	13	TRBJ2-7	TRBV29-1	many	CSVTGTNPYEQYF	TGCAGCGTTACCGGGACAAACCCCTACGAGCAGTACTTC
TRBD1	17	TRBJ2-6	TRBV14	many	CASSPRQGYSGANVLTF	TGTGCCAGCAGCCCTCGACAGGGGTACTCTGGGGCCAACGTCCTGACTTTC
TRBD2	15	TRBJ2-2	TRBV6-1	many	CASSDQRGGPGELFF	TGTGCCAGCAGTGATCAGCGGGGGGGCCCCGGGGAGCTGTTTTTT
-	15	TRBJ2-1	TRBV7-2	many	CASSSDLGGYNEQFF	TGTGCCAGCAGCTCGGACCTCGGGGGTTACAATGAGCAGTTCTTC
TRBD1	14	TRBJ1-2	TRBV20-1	medium-sized	CSARAGGINYGYTF	TGCAGTGCTAGGGCAGGGGGGATAAACTATGGCTACACCTTC
TRBD2	16	TRBJ2-1	TRBV7-3	many	CASSPRGLAGGNEQFF	TGTGCCAGCAGCCCCCGGGGACTAGCGGGAGGCAATGAGCAGTTCTTC
TRBD1	15	TRBJ1-3	TRBV10-3	-	CAISSGGESGKTIYF	TGTGCCATCAGTTCAGGGGGCGAATCTGGAAAAACCATATATTTT
TRBD1	16	TRBJ2-3	TRBV20-1	-	CSARAIDRVGPDTQYF	TGCAGTGCTAGAGCCATAGACAGGGTGGGCCCAGATACGCAGTATTTT
-	15	TRBJ1-5	TRBV10-3	few	CAISPGAPAYQPQNF	TGTGCCATCAGCCCCGGGGCTCCGGCGTACCAGCCCCAGAATTTT
TRBD2	17	TRBJ2-1	TRBV25-1	many	CASSKRAHGLADNEQFF	TGTGCCAGCAGCAAACGTGCCCACGGGCTAGCGGACAATGAGCAGTTCTTC
-	13	TRBJ1-2	TRBV20-1	many	CSASGTHYDGYTF	TGCAGTGCTTCCGGGACACATTATGATGGCTACACCTTC
-	17	TRBJ2-3	TRBV4-3	many	CASSQASGFLYTDTQYF	TGCGCCAGCAGCCAAGCCTCGGGGTTCCTTTACACAGATACGCAGTATTTT
TRBD1	15	TRBJ2-1	TRBV29-1	many	CSVNPGQGAYNEQFF	TGCAGCGTCAACCCGGGACAGGGCGCCTACAATGAGCAGTTCTTC
-	13	TRBJ1-1	TRBV20-1	many	CSARDPASGAAFF	TGCAGTGCTAGAGATCCGGCGTCCGGGGCGGCTTTCTTT
-	11	TRBJ1-1	TRBV20-1	many	CSASDREEAFF	TGCAGTGCTAGTGATAGGGAAGAAGCTTTCTTT
-	15	TRBJ2-5	TRBV7-2	-	CASSFFRSSPETQYF	TGTGCCAGCAGCTTTTTCCGCTCGAGCCCCGAGACCCAGTACTTC
-	13	TRBJ2-1	TRBV7-2	few	CASSPNMNDEQFF	TGTGCCAGCAGCCCAAACATGAACGATGAGCAGTTCTTC
-	15	TRBJ1-2	TRBV20-1	many	CSARDRQGIFRGYTF	TGCAGTGCTAGAGATCGCCAGGGAATTTTTCGTGGCTACACCTTC
-	12	TRBJ2-5	TRBV20-1	many	CSARDMGETQYF	TGCAGTGCTAGAGATATGGGGGAGACCCAGTACTTC
TRBD1	12	TRBJ2-1	TRBV24-1	many	CATKGQGTEQFF	TGTGCCACCAAGGGACAGGGGACTGAGCAGTTCTTC
-	15	TRBJ1-1	TRBV5-1	many	CASSLGPGRYTEAFF	TGCGCCAGCAGCTTGGGACCGGGGCGCTACACTGAAGCTTTCTTT
-	16	TRBJ2-2	TRBV20-1	-	CSARDWQRANTGELFF	TGCAGTGCTAGAGATTGGCAGCGGGCGAACACCGGGGAGCTGTTTTTT
TRBD1	17	TRBJ2-3	TRBV24-1	many	CATSLDRGGLRTDTQYF	TGTGCCACCAGCCTGGACAGGGGAGGGCTACGCACAGATACGCAGTATTTT
-	13	TRBJ2-7	TRBV4-2	-	CASSHSTSYEQYF	TGTGCCAGCAGCCATTCAACGTCCTACGAGCAGTACTTC
-	14	TRBJ2-7	TRBV29-1	many	CSVESPGGEYEQYF	TGCAGCGTTGAATCCCCAGGGGGGGAATACGAGCAGTACTTC
-	16	TRBJ2-1	TRBV10-1	many	CASSEPDLRPYNEQFF	TGCGCCAGCAGTGAGCCCGACTTGCGGCCTTACAATGAGCAGTTCTTC
-	14	TRBJ1-1	TRBV10-2	many	CATSGQGMNTEAFF	TGCGCCACCTCGGGGCAGGGGATGAACACTGAAGCTTTCTTT
-	15	TRBJ1-5	TRBV24-1	-	CATSAVGTEEQPQNF	TGTGCCACCAGTGCCGTAGGGACTGAGGAACAGCCCCAGAATTTT
-	16	TRBJ2-3	TRBV5-1	many	CASSLEGRHRTDTQYF	TGCGCCAGCAGCTTGGAGGGTAGACATCGCACAGATACGCAGTATTTT
TRBD2	16	TRBJ2-3	TRBV6-5	many	CASRPTGLASSDTQYF	TGTGCCAGCAGGCCAACTGGACTAGCGTCCTCAGATACGCAGTATTTT
TRBD1	14	TRBJ1-2	TRBV6-1	many	CASSEAQGGYGYTF	TGTGCCAGCAGTGAAGCCCAGGGGGGGTATGGCTACACCTTC
-	13	TRBJ2-7	TRBV5-6	many	CASSGLDVYEQYF	TGTGCCAGCTCAGGGCTAGATGTCTACGAGCAGTACTTC
TRBD1	16	TRBJ2-1	TRBV9	many	CASSPGEGQGFYEQFF	TGTGCCAGCAGCCCGGGGGAGGGACAGGGGTTCTATGAGCAGTTCTTC
TRBD1	13	TRBJ2-2	TRBV5-6	many	CASTGTEYSELFF	TGTGCCAGCACCGGGACAGAATATTCGGAGCTGTTTTTT
-	12	TRBJ2-7	TRBV29-1	many	CSVVGRVSEQYF	TGCAGCGTTGTCGGACGGGTTAGCGAGCAGTACTTC
-	14	TRBJ1-2	TRBV28	many	CASSADPDSYGYTF	TGTGCCAGCAGTGCCGACCCTGACAGTTATGGCTACACCTTC
TRBD2	19	TRBJ2-3	TRBV7-9	many	CASSILLGWTRSSLDTQYF	TGTGCCAGCAGCATTCTATTGGGATGGACTAGATCGTCGCTCGATACGCAGTATTTT
TRBD1	15	TRBJ2-1	TRBV6-5	many	CASTRSTGGYNEQFF	TGTGCCAGCACCCGATCCACAGGGGGATACAATGAGCAGTTCTTC
-	13	TRBJ2-1	TRBV5-1	many	CASSLWTDNEQFF	TGCGCCAGCAGCTTGTGGACAGACAATGAGCAGTTCTTC
-	15	TRBJ1-6	TRBV20-1	many	CSARDRRAGNSPLHF	TGCAGTGCTAGAGATCGAAGGGCGGGGAATTCACCCCTCCACTTT
-	14	TRBJ2-1	TRBV7-6	-	CASSYTWDPNEQFF	TGTGCCAGCAGCTACACCTGGGACCCCAATGAGCAGTTCTTC
-	14	TRBJ1-5	TRBV20-1	-	CSARGQQPNQPQHF	TGCAGTGCTAGAGGGCAGCAACCCAATCAGCCCCAGCATTTT
TRBD1	15	TRBJ2-2	TRBV5-1	many	CASRSGQGWTGELFF	TGCGCCAGCAGATCTGGACAGGGATGGACCGGGGAGCTGTTTTTT
TRBD2	18	TRBJ2-3	TRBV20-1	many	CSAILLITSGRQADTQYF	TGCAGTGCTATCCTTCTTATTACTAGCGGGAGGCAGGCAGATACGCAGTATTTT
-	10	TRBJ1-1	TRBV20-1	many	CSAAGLEAFF	TGCAGTGCTGCTGGGCTTGAAGCTTTCTTT
TRBD1	14	TRBJ1-1	TRBV9	many	CASSVSGTGTEAFF	TGTGCCAGCAGCGTTTCCGGGACAGGGACTGAAGCTTTCTTT
-	14	TRBJ1-1	TRBV7-9	many	CASSSFRGTGEAFF	TGTGCCAGCAGCTCATTCAGGGGTACGGGTGAAGCTTTCTTT
-	15	TRBJ2-3	TRBV5-1	many	CASTYIPTSTDTQYF	TGCGCCAGCACATATATCCCAACCAGCACAGATACGCAGTATTTT
TRBD1	13	TRBJ2-2	TRBV6-4	-	CASSGGQAGELFF	TGTGCCAGCAGTGGCGGACAGGCCGGGGAGCTGTTTTTT
-	17	TRBJ2-1	TRBV24-1	many	CATSDLDGGRSYNEQFF	TGTGCCACCAGTGATTTAGACGGGGGTCGGTCCTACAATGAGCAGTTCTTC
TRBD2	16	TRBJ2-3	TRBV3-1	-	CASSPWTSGGLDTQYF	TGTGCCAGCAGCCCGTGGACTAGCGGGGGGCTAGATACGCAGTATTTT